Below, 3 T cell receptor beta chains from the same sample are listed, as sequenced in a study of tumor-infiltrating lymphocytes in primary liver carcinoma. Extraction of RNA together with DNA used about 18-30 mg of unsorted bulk tissue. Making TCR beta cDNA involved 400 to 600 ng total RNA and a constant-region primer. Construction of TCR beta libraries relied on three successive nested multiplex PCR rounds employing slightly modified ARM-PCR. In the first two PCR rounds, TRBV1-TRBV30 forward primers were paired with a C-beta reverse primer, and each round lasted approximately 9 cycles. TCRdb re-called the multiplex PCR reads with MiXCR, one entry per CDR3 protein. The sample has 65,000 to 90,000 distinct CDR3 sequences, about three quarters seen once. Sequenced sample: liver tumor tissue from sampling region 1. Subset reported: tumor region T1, superior pole. These receptors were collected from a man aged 35-49 years with primary liver carcinoma and hepatitis B virus infection.

A word on this clonotype: Possible read error: a much larger clone is one base away. Since the CDR3 does not end with the conserved phenylalanine or tryptophan, this likely comes from a read error. The V and J genes are TRBV7-9 and TRBJ2-2; 9 bases are a match to TRBD1. The V gene's germline CDR1 is SEHNR and CDR2 FQNEAQ (reference sequence). The junction had 7 bases not matched to a gene; V was cut back by 5 bases and J by 6 bases. This CDR3 spans 15 amino acids. CDR3 DNA sequence: TGTGCCAGCAGCGTGGGACAGGGTCGGGCCGGGGAGCTGTTTATT. Residues: CASSVGQGRAGELFI.

With respect to this clonotype: The germline gene is not matched at one end of the junction; a read error may be the cause. The chain recombines TRBV10-3 with TRBJ1-1; no definite D call. Germline V gene lookup returns CDR1 ENHRY and CDR2 SYGVKD. The CDR3 sequence is 13 residues long. CDR3 residues: CVISEGPNTEAFF. The CDR3, as DNA: TGTGTCATCAGTGAGGGTCCGAACACTGAAGCTTTCTTT.

Comments on this clonotype: A read error is possible here, since a much larger clone lies one base away. The V call is TRBV6-1, the J call TRBJ1-1; a possible D gene is TRBD1 (5 bases). CDR3 length equals 14 residues. Germline V lookup: CDR1 MNHNS, CDR2 SASEGT. In nucleotides, the CDR3 is TGTGCCGCAAGATCGGGGGGTGTAAACACTAAAGCTTTCTTT. Encoded protein: CAARSGGVNTKAFF.